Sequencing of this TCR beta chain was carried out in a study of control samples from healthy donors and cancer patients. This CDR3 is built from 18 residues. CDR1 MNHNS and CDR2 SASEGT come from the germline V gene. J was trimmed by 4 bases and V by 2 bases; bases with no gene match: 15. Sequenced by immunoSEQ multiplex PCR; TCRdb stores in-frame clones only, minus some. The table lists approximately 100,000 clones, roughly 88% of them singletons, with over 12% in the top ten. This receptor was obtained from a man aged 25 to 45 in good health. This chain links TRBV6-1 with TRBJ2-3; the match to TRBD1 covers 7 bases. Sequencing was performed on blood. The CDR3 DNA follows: TGTGCCAGCAGTGAACACTATACACCGGGACAGATCCCAGATACGCAGTATTTT. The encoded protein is CASSEHYTPGQIPDTQYF.